One sample yielded the 4 T cell receptor beta chains listed below, sequenced in a study of shared clonotypes between healthy human individuals. TCRdb keeps only in-frame clones here, not all; method: immunoSEQ multiplex PCR. The table lists roughly 2.5 million clones, roughly 92% of them singletons, with around 0.15% in the top ten. The sample comprised naive CD4+ T cells sorted from blood. Subset meaning: CD45RA+ positively selected. Source of these receptors: a man between 18 and 35 years old in good health.

The chain combines TRBV12-1 with TRBJ2-1; the table calls TRBD2, which could not be checked here. TRBV12-1 constitutes a pseudogene. This CDR3 has 20 residues. CDR3 DNA sequence: TGTGCCAGCAGTTTTCTAATCGGGACTAGCGGGGCCTCCTCCTACAATGAGCAGTTCTTC. Translated, it gives CASSFLIGTSGASSYNEQFF.

The chain has TRBV30 and TRBJ1-1; D might be TRBD1 (5 bases). Germline V lookup: CDR1 GTSNPN, CDR2 SVGIG (reference sequence). V lost 4 bases to trimming and J lost 1 base, with 16 bases between them. The CDR3 has 15 residues. The CDR3 DNA follows: TGTGCCTGGACAGGGTCCCATTCTCCGAACACTGAAGCTTTCTTT. Residues: CAWTGSHSPNTEAFF.

The CDR3 spells CASSGPGPRFGQYF. CDR3 DNA sequence: TGTGCCAGCAGTGGGCCGGGACCCCGCTTTGGGCAGTATTTT. The rearrangement uses TRBV28 and TRBJ2-3; TRBD1 or TRBD2 may be the D gene (5 bases each). The V end lost 5 bases, the J end lost 11 bases, and 20 bases lay between the germline ends. The CDR3 loop spans 14 amino acids. Germline V gene sequence: CDR1 MDHEN, CDR2 SYDVKM.

V gene TRBV2 combines with J gene TRBJ2-7; 7 bases align to TRBD2. The CDR3 consists of 13 residues. V lost 7 bases to trimming and J lost 3 bases; unmatched junction nucleotides: 6. CDR1 SNHLY and CDR2 FYNNEI come from the germline V gene. The CDR3 nucleotides are TGTGCCAGCAAAAGCGGGACTTTCTACGAGCAGTACTTC. Its translation: CASKSGTFYEQYF.